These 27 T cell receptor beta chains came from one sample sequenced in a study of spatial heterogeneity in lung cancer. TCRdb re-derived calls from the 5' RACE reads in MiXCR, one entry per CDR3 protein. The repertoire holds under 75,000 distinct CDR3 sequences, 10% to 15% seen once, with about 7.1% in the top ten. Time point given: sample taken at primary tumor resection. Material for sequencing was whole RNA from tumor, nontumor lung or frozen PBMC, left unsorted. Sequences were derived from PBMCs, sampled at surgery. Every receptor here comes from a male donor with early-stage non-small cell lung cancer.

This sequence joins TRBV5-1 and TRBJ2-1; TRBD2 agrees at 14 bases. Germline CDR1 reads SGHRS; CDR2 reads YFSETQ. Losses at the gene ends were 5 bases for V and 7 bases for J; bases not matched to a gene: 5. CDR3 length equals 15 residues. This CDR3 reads CASSYGLAGGNEQFF. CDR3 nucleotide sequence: TGCGCCAGCAGTTATGGACTAGCGGGAGGAAATGAGCAGTTCTTC.

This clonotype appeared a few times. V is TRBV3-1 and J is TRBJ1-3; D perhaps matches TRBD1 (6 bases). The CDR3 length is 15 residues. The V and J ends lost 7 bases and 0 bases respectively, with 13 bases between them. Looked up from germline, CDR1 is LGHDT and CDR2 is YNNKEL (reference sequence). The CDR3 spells CASKRTASSGNTIYF. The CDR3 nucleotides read TGTGCCAGCAAGCGGACAGCCAGCTCTGGAAACACCATATATTTT.

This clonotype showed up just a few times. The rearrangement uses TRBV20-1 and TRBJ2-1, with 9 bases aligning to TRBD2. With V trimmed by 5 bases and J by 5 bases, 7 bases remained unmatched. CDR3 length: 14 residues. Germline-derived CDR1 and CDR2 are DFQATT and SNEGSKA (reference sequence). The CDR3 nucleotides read TGCAGTGCTCCGACTAGCGGAAGAAACAATGAGCAGTTCTTC. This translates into CSAPTSGRNNEQFF.

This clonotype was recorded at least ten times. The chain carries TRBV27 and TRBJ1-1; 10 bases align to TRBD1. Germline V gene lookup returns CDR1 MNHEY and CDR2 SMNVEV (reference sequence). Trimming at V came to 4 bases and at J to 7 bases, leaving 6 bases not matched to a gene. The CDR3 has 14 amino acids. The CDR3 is CASSSRDRGFEAFF. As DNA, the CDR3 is TGTGCCAGCAGTTCGAGGGACAGGGGATTTGAAGCTTTCTTT.

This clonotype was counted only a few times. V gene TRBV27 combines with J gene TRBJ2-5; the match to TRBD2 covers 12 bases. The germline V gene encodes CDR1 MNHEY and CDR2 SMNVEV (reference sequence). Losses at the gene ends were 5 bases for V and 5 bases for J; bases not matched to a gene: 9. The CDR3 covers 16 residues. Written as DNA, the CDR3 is TGTGCCAGCAGTGAAGGACTAGCGGGACTGGAGGAGACCCAGTACTTC. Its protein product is CASSEGLAGLEETQYF.

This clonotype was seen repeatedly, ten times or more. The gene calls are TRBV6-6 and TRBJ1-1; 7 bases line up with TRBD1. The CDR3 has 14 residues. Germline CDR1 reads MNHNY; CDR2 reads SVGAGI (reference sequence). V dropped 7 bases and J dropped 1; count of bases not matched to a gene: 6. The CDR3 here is CASKGRTGNTEAFF. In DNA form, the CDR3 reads TGTGCCAGCAAAGGAAGGACAGGGAACACTGAAGCTTTCTTT.

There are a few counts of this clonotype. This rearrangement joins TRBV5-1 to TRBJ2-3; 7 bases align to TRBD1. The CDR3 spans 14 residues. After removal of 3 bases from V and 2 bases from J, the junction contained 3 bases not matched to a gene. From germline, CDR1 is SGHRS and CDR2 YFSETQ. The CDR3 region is CASSSDRDTDTQYF. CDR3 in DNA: TGCGCCAGCAGCTCAGACAGGGACACAGATACGCAGTATTTT.

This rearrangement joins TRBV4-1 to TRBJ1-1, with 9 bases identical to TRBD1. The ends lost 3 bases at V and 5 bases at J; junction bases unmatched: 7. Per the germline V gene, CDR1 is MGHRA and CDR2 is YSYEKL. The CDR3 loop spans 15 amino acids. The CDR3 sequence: CASSQVQGAETEAFF. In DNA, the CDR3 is TGCGCCAGCAGCCAGGTACAGGGGGCTGAGACTGAAGCTTTCTTT.

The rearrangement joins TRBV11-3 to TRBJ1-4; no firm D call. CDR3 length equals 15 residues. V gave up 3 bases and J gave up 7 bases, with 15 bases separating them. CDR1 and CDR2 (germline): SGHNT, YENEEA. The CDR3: CASSFGGGGSEKLFF. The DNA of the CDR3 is TGTGCCAGCAGCTTCGGCGGAGGAGGGAGTGAAAAACTGTTTTTT.

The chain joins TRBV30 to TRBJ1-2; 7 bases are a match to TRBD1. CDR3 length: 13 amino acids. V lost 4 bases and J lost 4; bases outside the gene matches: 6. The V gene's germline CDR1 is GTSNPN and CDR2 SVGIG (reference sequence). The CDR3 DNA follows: TGTGCCTGGACAGGGACAGCTCTCTATGGCTACACCTTC. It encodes CAWTGTALYGYTF. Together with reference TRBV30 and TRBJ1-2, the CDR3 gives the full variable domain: SQTIHQWPATLVQPVGSPLSLECTVEGTSNPNLYWYRQAAGRGLQLLFYSVGIGQISSEVPQNLSASRPQDRQFILSSKKLLLSDSGFYLCAWTGTALYGYTFGSGTRLTVV.

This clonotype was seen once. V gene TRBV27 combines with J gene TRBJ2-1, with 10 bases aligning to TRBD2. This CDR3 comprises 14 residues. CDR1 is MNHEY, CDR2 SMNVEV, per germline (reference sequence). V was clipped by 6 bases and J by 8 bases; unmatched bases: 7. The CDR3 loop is CASSSSGSGYEQFF. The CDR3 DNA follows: TGTGCCAGCAGCTCTAGCGGGAGTGGATATGAGCAGTTCTTC.

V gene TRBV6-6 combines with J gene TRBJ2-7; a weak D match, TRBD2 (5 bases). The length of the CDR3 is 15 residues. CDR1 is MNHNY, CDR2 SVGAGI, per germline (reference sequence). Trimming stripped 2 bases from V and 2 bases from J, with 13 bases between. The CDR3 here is CASSYTPGTPYEQYF. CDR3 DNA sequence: TGTGCCAGCAGTTACACCCCGGGAACCCCCTACGAGCAGTACTTC.

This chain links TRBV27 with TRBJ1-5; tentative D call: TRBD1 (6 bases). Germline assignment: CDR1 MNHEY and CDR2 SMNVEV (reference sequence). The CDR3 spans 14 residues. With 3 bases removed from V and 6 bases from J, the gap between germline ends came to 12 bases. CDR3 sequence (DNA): TGTGCCAGCAGTTTGTTGGGGGCTAGTCAGCCCCAGCATTTT. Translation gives CASSLLGASQPQHF.

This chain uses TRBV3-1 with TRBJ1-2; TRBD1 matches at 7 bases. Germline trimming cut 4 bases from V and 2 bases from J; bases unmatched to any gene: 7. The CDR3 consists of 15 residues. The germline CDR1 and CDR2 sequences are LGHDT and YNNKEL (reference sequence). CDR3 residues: CASSPRARGNYGYTF. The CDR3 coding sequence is TGTGCCAGCAGCCCCCGGGCCAGGGGGAACTATGGCTACACCTTC.

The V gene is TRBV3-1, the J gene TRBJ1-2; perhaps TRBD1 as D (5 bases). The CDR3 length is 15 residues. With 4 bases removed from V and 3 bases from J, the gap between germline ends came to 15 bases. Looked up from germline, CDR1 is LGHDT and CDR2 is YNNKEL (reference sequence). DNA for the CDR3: TGTGCCAGCAGCCCAAGTTGGGACCGCTACTATGGCTACACCTTC. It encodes CASSPSWDRYYGYTF.

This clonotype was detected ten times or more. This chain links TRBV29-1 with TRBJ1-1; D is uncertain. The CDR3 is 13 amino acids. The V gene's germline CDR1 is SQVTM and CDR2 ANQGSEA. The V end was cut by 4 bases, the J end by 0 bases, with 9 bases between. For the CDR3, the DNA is TGCAGCGTTGCCGACACCCTGAACACTGAAGCTTTCTTT. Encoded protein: CSVADTLNTEAFF.

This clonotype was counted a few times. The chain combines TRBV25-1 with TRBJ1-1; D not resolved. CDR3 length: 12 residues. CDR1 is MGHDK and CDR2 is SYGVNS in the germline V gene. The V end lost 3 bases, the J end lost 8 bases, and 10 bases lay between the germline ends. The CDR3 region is CASSDRVGEAFF. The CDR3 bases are TGTGCCAGCAGTGATAGGGTAGGAGAAGCTTTCTTT.

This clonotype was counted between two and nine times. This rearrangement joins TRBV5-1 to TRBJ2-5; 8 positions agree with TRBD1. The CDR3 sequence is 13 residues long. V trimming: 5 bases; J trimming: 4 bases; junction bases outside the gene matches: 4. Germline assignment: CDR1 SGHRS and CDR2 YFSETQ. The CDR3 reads CASRGQGGETQYF. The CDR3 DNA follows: TGCGCCAGCAGAGGACAGGGAGGAGAGACCCAGTACTTC.

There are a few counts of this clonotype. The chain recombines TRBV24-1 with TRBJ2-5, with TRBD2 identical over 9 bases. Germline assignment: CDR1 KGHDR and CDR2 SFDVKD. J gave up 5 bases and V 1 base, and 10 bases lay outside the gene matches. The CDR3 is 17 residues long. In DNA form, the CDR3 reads TGTGCCACCAGTGATTTATCCGCGGGAGGGCCCCCGGAGACCCAGTACTTC. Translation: CATSDLSAGGPPETQYF.

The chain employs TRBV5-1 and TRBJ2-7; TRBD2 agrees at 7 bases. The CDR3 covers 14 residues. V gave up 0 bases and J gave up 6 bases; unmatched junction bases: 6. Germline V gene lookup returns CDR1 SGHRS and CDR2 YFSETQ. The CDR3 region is CASSLASGNGEQYF. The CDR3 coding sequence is TGCGCCAGCAGCTTGGCCAGCGGGAATGGCGAGCAGTACTTC.

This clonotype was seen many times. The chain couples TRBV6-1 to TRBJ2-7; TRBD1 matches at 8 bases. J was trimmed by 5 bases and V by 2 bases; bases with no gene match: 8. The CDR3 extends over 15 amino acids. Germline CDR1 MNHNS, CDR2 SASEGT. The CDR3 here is CASSERQGYVDEQYF. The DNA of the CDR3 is TGTGCCAGCAGTGAACGACAGGGGTATGTCGACGAGCAGTACTTC.

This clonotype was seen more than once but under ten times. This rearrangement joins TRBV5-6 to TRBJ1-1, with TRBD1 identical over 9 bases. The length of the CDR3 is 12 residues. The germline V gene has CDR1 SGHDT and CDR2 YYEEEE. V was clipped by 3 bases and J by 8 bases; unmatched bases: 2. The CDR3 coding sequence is TGTGCCAGCAGCTGGGACAGGGACGAAGCTTTCTTT. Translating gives CASSWDRDEAFF.

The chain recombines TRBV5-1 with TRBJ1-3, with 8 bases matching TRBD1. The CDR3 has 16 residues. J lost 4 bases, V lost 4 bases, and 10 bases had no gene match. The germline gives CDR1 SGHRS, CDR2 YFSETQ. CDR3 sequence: CASSKPGGEGGNTIYF. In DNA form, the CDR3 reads TGCGCCAGCAGCAAACCAGGGGGCGAAGGAGGAAACACCATATATTTT.

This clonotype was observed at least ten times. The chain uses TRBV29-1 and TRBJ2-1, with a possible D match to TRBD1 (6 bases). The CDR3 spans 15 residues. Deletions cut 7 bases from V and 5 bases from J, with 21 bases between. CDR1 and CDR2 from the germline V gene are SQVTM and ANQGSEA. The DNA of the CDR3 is TGCAGCGCCCGGACTGACAGGAGGTACGACAATGAGCAGTTCTTC. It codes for CSARTDRRYDNEQFF.

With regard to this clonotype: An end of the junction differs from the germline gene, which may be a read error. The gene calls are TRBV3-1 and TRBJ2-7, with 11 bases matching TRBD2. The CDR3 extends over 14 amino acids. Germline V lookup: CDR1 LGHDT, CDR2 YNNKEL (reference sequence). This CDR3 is CASGQLLAGGEQYF. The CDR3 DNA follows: TGTGCCAGCGGCCAGCTGCTAGCGGGAGGAGAGCAGTACTTC.

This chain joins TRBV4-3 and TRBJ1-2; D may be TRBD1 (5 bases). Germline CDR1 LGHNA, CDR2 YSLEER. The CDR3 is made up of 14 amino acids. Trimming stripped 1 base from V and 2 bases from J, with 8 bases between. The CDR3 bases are TGCGCCAGCAGCCAAGGGGGGGGAAACTATGGCTACACCTTC. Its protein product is CASSQGGGNYGYTF.

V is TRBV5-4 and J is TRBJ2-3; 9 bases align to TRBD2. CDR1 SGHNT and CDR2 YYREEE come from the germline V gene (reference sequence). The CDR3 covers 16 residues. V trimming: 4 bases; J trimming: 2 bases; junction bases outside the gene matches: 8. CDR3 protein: CASSQGTSKFTDTQYF. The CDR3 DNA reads TGTGCCAGCAGCCAGGGGACTAGCAAATTCACAGATACGCAGTATTTT.